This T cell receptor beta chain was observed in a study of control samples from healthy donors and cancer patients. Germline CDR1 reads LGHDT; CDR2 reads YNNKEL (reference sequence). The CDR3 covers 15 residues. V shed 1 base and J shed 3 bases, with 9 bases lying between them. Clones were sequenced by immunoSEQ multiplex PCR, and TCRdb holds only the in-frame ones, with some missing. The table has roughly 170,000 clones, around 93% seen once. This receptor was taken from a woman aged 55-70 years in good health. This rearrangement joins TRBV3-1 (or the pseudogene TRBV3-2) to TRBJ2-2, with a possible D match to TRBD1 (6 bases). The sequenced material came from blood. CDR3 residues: CASSQGGPHTGELFF. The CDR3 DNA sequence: TGTGCCAGCAGCCAAGGGGGGCCCCACACCGGGGAGCTGTTTTTT.